The 9 T cell receptor beta chains below all came from one sample that was sequenced in a study of control samples from healthy donors and cancer patients. Profiled with immunoSEQ multiplex PCR; TCRdb holds only in-frame clones, not every one. The profile shows some 100,000 clones, around nine tenths of them singletons. The material sequenced was blood. Every receptor here comes from a human donor in good health. The donor label of this sample is uncertain.

The chain carries TRBV6-2 or TRBV6-3 and TRBJ1-1, with D tentatively TRBD1 (5 bases). V was pared by 4 bases and J by 7 bases, with 16 bases between. CDR1 is MNHEY and CDR2 is SVGEGT in the germline V gene. CDR3 length equals 14 residues. The CDR3 DNA is TGTGCCAGCAGTTCTCTTCTGACGACAGTTGAAGCTTTCTTT. Translated: CASSSLLTTVEAFF.

This clone was observed once. The chain links TRBV30 to TRBJ2-4; TRBD1 aligns across 7 bases. Germline CDR1 GTSNPN, CDR2 SVGIG (reference sequence). J lost 0 bases, V lost 5 bases, and 7 bases had no gene match. There are 15 residues in the CDR3. The chain's CDR3 is CAWCIGGLAKNIQYF. Here the CDR3 DNA reads TGTGCCTGGTGTATAGGGGGCCTAGCCAAAAACATTCAGTACTTC.

The rearrangement joins TRBV19 to TRBJ2-5; 10 bases fit TRBD2. Germline CDR1 is LNHDA and CDR2 is SQIVND (reference sequence). Trimming at V came to 3 bases and at J to 2 bases, leaving 6 bases not matched to a gene. CDR3 length: 16 amino acids. The CDR3 nucleotides read TGTGCCAGTAGTATTAGGGGTAGCGGGGGGCAAGAGACCCAGTACTTC. Translated, it gives CASSIRGSGGQETQYF.

The CDR3 DNA reads as TGTGCCAGCAGCTCCTTCTTGACCAGGAACACTGAAGCTTTCTTT. It specifies CASSSFLTRNTEAFF. The V gene is TRBV7-2, the J gene TRBJ1-1; no firm D call. The V end lost 4 bases, the J end lost 1 base, and 13 bases lay between the germline ends. The CDR3 is made up of 15 amino acids. Germline loops: CDR1 SGHTA, CDR2 FQGNSA.

This clone was found once. V is TRBV19 and J is TRBJ1-2, with D possibly matching TRBD1 (5 bases). V was shortened by 2 bases and J by 4 bases, with 11 bases between the two germline ends. CDR3 length: 14 residues. Germline CDR1 is LNHDA and CDR2 is SQIVND (reference sequence). CDR3 in DNA: TGTGCCAGTAGTATACCCCTGGGGACCTATGGCTACACCTTC. Translation: CASSIPLGTYGYTF.

The chain couples TRBV19 to TRBJ2-1, with 8 nucleotides matching TRBD2. Germline CDR1 LNHDA, CDR2 SQIVND (reference sequence). V lost 0 bases to trimming and J lost 9 bases; unmatched junction nucleotides: 4. This CDR3 spans 14 amino acids. The CDR3 sequence: CASSIELAGIEQFF. The CDR3 nucleotides are TGTGCCAGTAGTATAGAATTAGCGGGGATTGAGCAGTTCTTC.

The rearrangement joins TRBV7-3 to TRBJ2-4; possibly TRBD1 for D (6 bases). CDR1 is SGHTA, CDR2 FQGTGA, per germline. Trimming removed 6 bases at V and 8 bases at J, with 14 bases between. The CDR3 has 13 amino acids. The CDR3 DNA follows: TGTGCCAGCAGTTTCCAGACAGGCGACATTCAGTACTTC. Residues: CASSFQTGDIQYF.

Points on this clone: This same CDR3 is encoded by further DNA sequences in the sample. V is TRBV5-1 and J is TRBJ2-3; 7 nucleotides line up with TRBD1. The V gene's germline CDR1 is SGHRS and CDR2 YFSETQ. Trimming at V came to 3 bases and at J to 1 base, leaving 2 bases not matched to a gene. This CDR3 spans 14 amino acids. CDR3: CASSSGQGTDTQYF. DNA for the CDR3: TGCGCCAGCAGCTCAGGACAGGGCACAGATACGCAGTATTTT.

In this sample, this clone turned up once. The chain carries TRBV5-1 and TRBJ2-5; maybe TRBD2 (5 bases). Trimming pared 0 bases from V and 2 bases from J, leaving 8 bases between. From germline, CDR1 is SGHRS and CDR2 YFSETQ. The CDR3 consists of 14 residues. The CDR3 DNA is TGCGCCAGCAGCTTGGTCGGGGTTCAAGAGACCCAGTACTTC. Translating gives CASSLVGVQETQYF.